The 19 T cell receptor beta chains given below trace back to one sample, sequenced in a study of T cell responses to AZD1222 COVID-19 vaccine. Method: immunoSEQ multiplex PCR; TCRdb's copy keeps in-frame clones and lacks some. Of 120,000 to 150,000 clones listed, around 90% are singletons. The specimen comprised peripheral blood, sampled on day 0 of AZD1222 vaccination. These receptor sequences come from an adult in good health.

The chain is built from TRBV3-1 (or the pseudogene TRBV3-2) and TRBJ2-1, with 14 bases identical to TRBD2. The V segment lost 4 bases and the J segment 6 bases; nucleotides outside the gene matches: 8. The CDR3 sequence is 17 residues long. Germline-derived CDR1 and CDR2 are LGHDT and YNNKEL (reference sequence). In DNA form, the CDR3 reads TGTGCCAGCAGCCCCCGACTAGCGGGAGGGCCTGGCAATGAGCAGTTCTTC. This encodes CASSPRLAGGPGNEQFF.

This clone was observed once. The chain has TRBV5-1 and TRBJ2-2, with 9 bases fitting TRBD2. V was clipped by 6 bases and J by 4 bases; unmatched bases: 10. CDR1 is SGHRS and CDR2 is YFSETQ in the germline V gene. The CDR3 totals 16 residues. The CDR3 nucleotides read TGCGCCAGCAAACCACCCGCGGGAGGGCCCACCGGGGAGCTGTTTTTT. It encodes CASKPPAGGPTGELFF.

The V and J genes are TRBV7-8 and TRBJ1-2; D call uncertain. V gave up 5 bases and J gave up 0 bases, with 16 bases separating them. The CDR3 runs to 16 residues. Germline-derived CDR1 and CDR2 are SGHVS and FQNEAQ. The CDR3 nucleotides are TGTGCCAGCAGCCCCATTGCTGAGGTAGCTAACTATGGCTACACCTTC. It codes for CASSPIAEVANYGYTF.

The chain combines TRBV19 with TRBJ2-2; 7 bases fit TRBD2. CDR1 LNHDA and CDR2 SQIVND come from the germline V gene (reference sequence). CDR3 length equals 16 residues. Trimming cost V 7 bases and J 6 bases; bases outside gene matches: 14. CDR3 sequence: CASTEEPGLLSGELFF. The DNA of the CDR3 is TGTGCCAGTACCGAGGAACCGGGACTATTATCCGGGGAGCTGTTTTTT.

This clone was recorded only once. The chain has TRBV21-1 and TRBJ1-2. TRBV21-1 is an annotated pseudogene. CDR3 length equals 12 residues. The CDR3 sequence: CASFGGGEGYTF. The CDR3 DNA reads TGTGCCAGCTTTGGGGGAGGGGAGGGCTACACCTTC.

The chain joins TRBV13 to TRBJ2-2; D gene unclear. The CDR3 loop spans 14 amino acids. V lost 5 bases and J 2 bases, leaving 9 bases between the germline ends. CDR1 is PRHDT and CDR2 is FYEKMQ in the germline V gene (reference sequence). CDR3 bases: TGTGCCAGCAGCCCCCGGCCAAACACCGGGGAGCTGTTTTTT. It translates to CASSPRPNTGELFF.

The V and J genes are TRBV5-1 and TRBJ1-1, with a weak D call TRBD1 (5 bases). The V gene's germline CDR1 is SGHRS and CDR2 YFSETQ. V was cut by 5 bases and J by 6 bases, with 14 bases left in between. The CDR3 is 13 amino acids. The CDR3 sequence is CASSSPGLAEAFF. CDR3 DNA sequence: TGCGCCAGCAGTAGCCCAGGGTTGGCTGAAGCTTTCTTT.

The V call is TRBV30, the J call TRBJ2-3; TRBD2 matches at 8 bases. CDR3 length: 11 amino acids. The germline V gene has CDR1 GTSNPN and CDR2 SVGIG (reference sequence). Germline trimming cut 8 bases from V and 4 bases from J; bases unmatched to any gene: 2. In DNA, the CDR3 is TGTGCCCGGGGGGGGGCAGATACGCAGTATTTT. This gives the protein CARGGADTQYF.

This CDR3 reads CASSSAGQLNYEQYF. CDR3 nucleotides: TGTGCCAGTAGTTCGGCGGGACAGCTAAACTACGAGCAGTACTTC. This chain joins TRBV19 and TRBJ2-7; perhaps TRBD1 as D (7 bases). Germline V gives CDR1 LNHDA, CDR2 SQIVND (reference sequence). Trimming left V 5 bases short and J 3 bases short, with 17 bases between. The CDR3 runs to 15 residues. Full variable domain (rest looked up from reference TRBV19 and TRBJ2-7): DGGITQSPKYLFRKEGQNVTLSCEQNLNHDAMYWYRQDPGQGLRLIYYSQIVNDFQKGDIAEGYSVSREKKESFPLTVTSAQKNPTAFYLCASSSAGQLNYEQYFGPGTRLTVT.

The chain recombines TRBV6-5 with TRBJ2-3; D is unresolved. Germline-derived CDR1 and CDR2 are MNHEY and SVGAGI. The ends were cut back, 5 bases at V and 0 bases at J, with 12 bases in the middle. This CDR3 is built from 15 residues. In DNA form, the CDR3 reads TGTGCCAGCAGTCCTAGTGGCGCTAGCACAGATACGCAGTATTTT. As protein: CASSPSGASTDTQYF.

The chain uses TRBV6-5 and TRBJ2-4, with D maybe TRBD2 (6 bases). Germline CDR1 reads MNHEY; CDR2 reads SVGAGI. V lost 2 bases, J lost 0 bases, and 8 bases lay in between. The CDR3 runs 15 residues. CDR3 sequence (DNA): TGTGCCAGCAGTTACCAGGGACTAGCCAAAAACATTCAGTACTTC. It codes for CASSYQGLAKNIQYF.

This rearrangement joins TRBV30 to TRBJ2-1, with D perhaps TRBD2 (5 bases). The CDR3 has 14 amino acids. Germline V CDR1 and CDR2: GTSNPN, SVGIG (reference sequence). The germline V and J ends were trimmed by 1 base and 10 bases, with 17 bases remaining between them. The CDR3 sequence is CAWSAHPLGGEQFF. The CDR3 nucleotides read TGTGCCTGGAGTGCTCACCCACTCGGCGGGGAGCAGTTCTTC.

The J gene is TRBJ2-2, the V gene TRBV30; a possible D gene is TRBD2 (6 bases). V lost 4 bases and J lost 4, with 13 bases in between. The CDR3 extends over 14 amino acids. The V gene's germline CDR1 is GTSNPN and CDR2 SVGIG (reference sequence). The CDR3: CAWTKLASTGELFF. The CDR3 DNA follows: TGTGCCTGGACCAAGCTAGCGAGCACCGGGGAGCTGTTTTTT.

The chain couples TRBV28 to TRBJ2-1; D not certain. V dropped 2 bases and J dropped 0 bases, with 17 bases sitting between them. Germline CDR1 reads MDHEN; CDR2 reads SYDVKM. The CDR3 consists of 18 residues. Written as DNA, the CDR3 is TGTGCCAGCAGTTTAGATTATATGCGGTCTCGCTCCTACAATGAGCAGTTCTTC. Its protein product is CASSLDYMRSRSYNEQFF.

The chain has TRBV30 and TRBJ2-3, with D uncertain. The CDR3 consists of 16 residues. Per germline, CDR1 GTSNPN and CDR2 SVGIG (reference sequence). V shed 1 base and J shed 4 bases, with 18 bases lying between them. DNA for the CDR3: TGTGCCTGGAGTGATCCATGGTCTCCGTGGCCAGATACGCAGTATTTT. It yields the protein CAWSDPWSPWPDTQYF.

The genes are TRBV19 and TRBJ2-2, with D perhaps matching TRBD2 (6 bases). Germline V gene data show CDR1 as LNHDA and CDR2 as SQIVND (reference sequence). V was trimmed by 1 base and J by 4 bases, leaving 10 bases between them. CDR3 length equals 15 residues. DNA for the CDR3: TGTGCCAGTAGTATAGGTTCGGAGGGCACCGGGGAGCTGTTTTTT. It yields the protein CASSIGSEGTGELFF.

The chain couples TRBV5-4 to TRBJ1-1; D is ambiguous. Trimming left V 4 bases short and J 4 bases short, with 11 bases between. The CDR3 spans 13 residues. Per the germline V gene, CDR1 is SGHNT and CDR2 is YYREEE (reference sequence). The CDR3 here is CASSGVVSTEAFF. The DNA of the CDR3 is TGTGCCAGCAGCGGGGTAGTGAGCACTGAAGCTTTCTTT. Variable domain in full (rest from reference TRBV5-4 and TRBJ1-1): ETGVTQSPTHLIKTRGQQVTLRCSSQSGHNTVSWYQQALGQGPQFIFQYYREEENGRGNFPPRFSGLQFPNYSSELNVNALELDDSALYLCASSGVVSTEAFFGQGTRLTVV.

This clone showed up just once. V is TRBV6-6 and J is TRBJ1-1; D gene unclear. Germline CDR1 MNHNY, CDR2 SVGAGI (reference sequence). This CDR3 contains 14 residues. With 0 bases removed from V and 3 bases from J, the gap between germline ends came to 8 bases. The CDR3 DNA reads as TGTGCCAGCAGTTACTCTGCAGGATACACTGAAGCTTTCTTT. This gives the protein CASSYSAGYTEAFF.

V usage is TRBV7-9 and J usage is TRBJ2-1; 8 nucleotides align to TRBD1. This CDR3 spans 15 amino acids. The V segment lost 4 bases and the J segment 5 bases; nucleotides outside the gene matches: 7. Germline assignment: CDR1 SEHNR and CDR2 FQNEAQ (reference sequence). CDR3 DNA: TGTGCCAGCAGCTCGGACAGGGCAGGGAACAATGAGCAGTTCTTC. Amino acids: CASSSDRAGNNEQFF.